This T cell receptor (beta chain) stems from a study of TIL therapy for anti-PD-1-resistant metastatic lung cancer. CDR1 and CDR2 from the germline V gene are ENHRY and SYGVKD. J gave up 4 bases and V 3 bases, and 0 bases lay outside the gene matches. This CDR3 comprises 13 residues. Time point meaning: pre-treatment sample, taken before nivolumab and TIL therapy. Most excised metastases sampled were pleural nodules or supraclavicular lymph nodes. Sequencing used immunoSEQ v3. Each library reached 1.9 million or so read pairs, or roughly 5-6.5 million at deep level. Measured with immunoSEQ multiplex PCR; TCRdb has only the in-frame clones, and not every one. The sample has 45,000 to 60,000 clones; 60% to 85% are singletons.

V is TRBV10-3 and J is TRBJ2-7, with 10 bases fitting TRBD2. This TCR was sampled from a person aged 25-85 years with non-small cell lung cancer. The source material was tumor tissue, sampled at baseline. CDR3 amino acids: CAISEAGGYEQYF. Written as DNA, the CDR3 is TGTGCCATCAGTGAAGCGGGAGGGTACGAGCAGTACTTC.